A single T cell receptor beta chain is shown here with its context. What antigen it recognizes has not been identified. No qualities accompany the bases; no much larger clone lies one base away. This record comes from a study of tumor-infiltrating lymphocytes in localized non-small cell lung cancer (dated by TCRdb to the early 2020s). Regarding the research as a whole: Several histologies were represented in the cohort, which also included both smokers and never-smokers as well as patients whose samples were collected after neoadjuvant chemotherapy. Resected tumor tissue and uninvolved lung tissue described as non-adjacent to the tumor were contributed by each patient, with both tissues obtained from the same patient. TCR sequencing was one of several integrated assays, alongside flow cytometry, multiplex immunofluorescence, RNA-seq, exome sequencing and proteomics, applied to the same patients. The overall ICON cohort comprised over a hundred surgical patients with localized non-small cell lung cancer whose tumors were resected. The paired tumor versus uninvolved lung comparison of immunoSEQ T-cell fraction included 55 patients.

The immunoSEQ assay used for TCR sequencing gave the T-cell fraction in both tumor and uninvolved lung tissue. Regarding the original processing steps: For survival analysis, patients were split into high (upper tertile) and low (lower two tertiles) T-cell fraction groups and compared by log-rank test. Paired tumor versus uninvolved lung differences in T-cell fraction were tested with a signed-rank test. TCRdb took over this immuneACCESS table, retaining in-frame rearrangements with V and J assigned. Such tables are incomplete; in checked studies, under half of the missing clones stem from an unresolved V gene, and the remainder is unexplained. The V and J calls and the clone size are those of that table, but D and trimming were determined from the DNA. For this sample there are 10,000 to 15,000 clones; about 85% appear just once. The ten biggest clones cover around 13% of the sample. V is pruned by 1 base and J by 6 bases, leaving 6 bases of the junction without a gene match. From the cysteine up to the phenylalanine, the CDR3 has a length of 15 residues. CDR3 DNA is the only sequence kept; it has 45 bases, read in frame from the first base. The germline V gene provides CDR1 MNHNS and CDR2 SASEGT.

Patient enrollment in ICON started in early 2016, and the final patient was enrolled in the second half of 2018. From a subcohort of 70 to 85 patients, fresh tumor and matched uninvolved tissue were collected for in-depth immune analyses, including TCR sequencing. TCR sequencing was performed on DNA isolated from bulk tissue, without cell sorting. The research as a whole found: Higher T cell infiltration in tumors than in uninvolved lung tissue was supported by TCRbeta sequencing, consistent with immunofluorescence CD3 counts. Because different assays used different pieces of the same tissue, intratumor heterogeneity could not be separated from technical variation. TCR-derived T-cell fraction did not differ between the flow cytometry-defined immunotypes IM1 (good prognosis) and IM2 (poor prognosis). Since assay coverage differed from patient to patient depending on how much tissue was available, TCR sequencing was done for only a subset of the cohort. Recurrence-free survival showed no association with tumor T-cell fraction measured by TCR sequencing (p = 0.61).

Sequencing used lung tumor tissue. This receptor was identified in a human donor with non-small cell lung cancer. The chain links TRBV6-1 with TRBJ1-2; the central 9 bases match TRBD1. The base sequence is TGTGCCAGCAGTGAAGGAGGGACAGGGTTGAATGGCTACACCTTC. Its product reads: CASSEGGTGLNGYTF.